One sample yielded the 12 T cell receptor beta chains listed below, sequenced in a study of human T cells and chemical hapten exposure. Each CDR3 protein gets one entry after TCRdb re-called the RACE reads with MiXCR. Here the sample spans 70,000 to 85,000 distinct CDR3 sequences, 8.6% being singletons. The time point: healthy volunteer bleed at 6 weeks. Unfractionated whole blood yielded the extracted total RNA. Specimen: whole blood. The receptors derive from a male donor in good health. Some clones in this sample may be carry-over from other donors' samples.

Many counts were recorded for this clonotype. This chain connects TRBV20-1 to TRBJ2-3, with D perhaps assigned TRBD1 or TRBD2 (5 bases each). Germline V gene sequence: CDR1 DFQATT, CDR2 SNEGSKA (reference sequence). The length of the CDR3 is 14 residues. The V end was cut by 1 base, the J end by 0 bases, with 8 bases between. CDR3 residues: CSARVGGSTDTQYF. In DNA form, the CDR3 reads TGCAGTGCTAGAGTTGGGGGTAGCACAGATACGCAGTATTTT.

The CDR3 loop reads CASSLPVTNHEQYF. The CDR3 DNA follows: TGTGCCAGCAGCCTACCCGTGACCAACCACGAGCAGTACTTC. This chain links TRBV7-9 with TRBJ2-7; D gene uncertain. Per germline, CDR1 SEHNR and CDR2 FQNEAQ (reference sequence). The CDR3 is 14 amino acids. Trimming stripped 5 bases from V and 5 bases from J, with 16 bases between.

The V call is TRBV20-1, the J call TRBJ2-7; no firm D call. The germline V gene has CDR1 DFQATT and CDR2 SNEGSKA (reference sequence). The CDR3 extends over 11 amino acids. V lost 3 bases, J lost 3 bases, and 6 bases lay in between. The CDR3 nucleotides read TGCAGTGCTAGTGCATTCTACGAGCAGTACTTC. Translating it yields CSASAFYEQYF.

This chain joins TRBV20-1 and TRBJ2-2; tentatively, D is TRBD1 or TRBD2 (6 bases each). Trimming pared 0 bases from V and 5 bases from J, leaving 16 bases between. Germline V gene sequence: CDR1 DFQATT, CDR2 SNEGSKA (reference sequence). This CDR3 is built from 16 residues. The CDR3 DNA sequence: TGCAGTGCTAGAGATGGGGGGCGCGGTCCGACCGGGGAGCTGTTTTTT. Translation gives CSARDGGRGPTGELFF.

This clonotype was counted between two and nine times. This chain joins TRBV6-2 or TRBV6-3 and TRBJ1-6; tentative D call: TRBD1 (5 bases). Germline CDR1 and CDR2: MNHEY and SVGEGT. This CDR3 contains 19 residues. Between the trimmed V and J ends, which lost 6 bases and 0 bases, there was a span of 21 bases. The CDR3 bases are TGTGCCAGCAGGACGACCGGGGCTCGACTCGGCTCCTATAATTCACCCCTCCACTTT. Amino acids: CASRTTGARLGSYNSPLHF.

The chain combines TRBV3-1 with TRBJ1-5; D unclear. The CDR3 extends over 16 amino acids. V was clipped by 3 bases and J by 3 bases, with 15 bases between them. Germline V lookup: CDR1 LGHDT, CDR2 YNNKEL (reference sequence). The DNA of the CDR3 is TGTGCCAGCAGCCAGCCCGACGGGTTGGTCAATCAGCCCCAGCATTTT. It translates to CASSQPDGLVNQPQHF.

The rearrangement links TRBV29-1 to TRBJ1-1, with 11 nucleotides matching TRBD1. Germline V gives CDR1 SQVTM, CDR2 ANQGSEA. V lost 5 bases and J lost 8; bases outside the gene matches: 7. The length of the CDR3 is 13 residues. CDR3 in amino acids: CSVTGQGATEAFF. CDR3 sequence (DNA): TGCAGCGTTACCGGACAGGGGGCTACAGAAGCTTTCTTT.

This clonotype showed up many times. The V and J genes are TRBV21-1 and TRBJ1-5; no check of the table's D call, TRBD1, against the DNA was made. TRBV21-1 is given as a pseudogene. CDR3 length equals 21 residues. The CDR3 loop reads CASSRVRSGTGDDYSNQPQHF. CDR3 nucleotide sequence: TGTGCCAGCAGCAGGGTCCGATCCGGGACAGGGGACGATTATAGCAATCAGCCCCAGCATTTT.

J is TRBJ2-7 and V is TRBV5-4; D perhaps matches TRBD2 (6 bases). This CDR3 has 14 residues. Germline assignment: CDR1 SGHNT and CDR2 YYREEE (reference sequence). V was trimmed by 2 bases and J by 1 base, leaving 10 bases between them. The DNA of the CDR3 is TGTGCCAGCAGCTTAGGAGGGGAGTCCTACGAGCAGTACTTC. Its protein is CASSLGGESYEQYF.

This clonotype was found many times. The chain is built from TRBV12-3 or TRBV12-4 and TRBJ2-1, with TRBD2 matching over 15 bases. V was pared by 5 bases and J by 2 bases, with 10 bases of the junction left unmatched. This CDR3 has 19 amino acids. CDR3 bases: TGTGCCAGCAGTCCTACCCCGGGACTAGCGGGAGGTACCTACAATGAGCAGTTCTTC. This translates into CASSPTPGLAGGTYNEQFF.

V usage is TRBV18 and J usage is TRBJ2-5; 9 nucleotides align to TRBD2. The CDR3 spans 17 residues. Germline loops: CDR1 KGHSH, CDR2 LQKENI. J was trimmed by 1 base and V by 0 bases; bases with no gene match: 6. The CDR3 DNA is TGTGCCAGCTCACCACCGAGGACTAGCGTAGTCCAAGAGACCCAGTACTTC. Translated, it gives CASSPPRTSVVQETQYF. The full variable domain, in which reference TRBV18 and TRBJ2-5 provide the parts outside the CDR3, is NAGVMQNPRHLVRRRGQEARLRCSPMKGHSHVYWYRQLPEEGLKFMVYLQKENIIDESGMPKERFSAEFPKEGPSILRIQQVVRGDSAAYFCASSPPRTSVVQETQYFGPGTRLLVL.

The rearrangement links TRBV7-2 to TRBJ1-5; D uncertain. The length of the CDR3 is 16 residues. The V end lost 1 base, the J end lost 1 base, and 11 bases lay between the germline ends. Germline V lookup: CDR1 SGHTA, CDR2 FQGNSA. CDR3 sequence reads: CASSLDGLLSNQPQHF. As DNA, the CDR3 is TGTGCCAGCAGCTTAGATGGACTTTTGAGCAATCAGCCCCAGCATTTT.